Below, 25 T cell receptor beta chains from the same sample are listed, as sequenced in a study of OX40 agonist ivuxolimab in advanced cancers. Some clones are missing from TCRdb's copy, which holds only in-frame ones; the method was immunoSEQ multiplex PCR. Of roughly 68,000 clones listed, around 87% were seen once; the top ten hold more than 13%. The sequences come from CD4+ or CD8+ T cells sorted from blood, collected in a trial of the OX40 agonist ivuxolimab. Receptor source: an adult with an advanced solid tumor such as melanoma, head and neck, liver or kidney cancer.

This CDR3 reads CASSPRFGNTIYF. The CDR3, as DNA: TGTGCCAGCAGCCCCAGGTTCGGGAACACCATATATTTT. The chain recombines TRBV7-6 with TRBJ1-3; no reliable D call. The CDR3 has 13 amino acids. Looked up from germline, CDR1 is SGHVS and CDR2 is FNYEAQ. V dropped 5 bases and J dropped 7 bases, with 12 bases sitting between them.

Here the CDR3 DNA reads TGTGCCTGGGGTGGAGGGGCACACTACGAGCAGTACTTC. Protein product: CAWGGGAHYEQYF. The chain links TRBV30 to TRBJ2-7, with D possibly being TRBD2 (6 bases). The CDR3 totals 13 residues. V lost 5 bases, J lost 3 bases, and 14 bases lay in between. Per the germline V gene, CDR1 is GTSNPN and CDR2 is SVGIG (reference sequence).

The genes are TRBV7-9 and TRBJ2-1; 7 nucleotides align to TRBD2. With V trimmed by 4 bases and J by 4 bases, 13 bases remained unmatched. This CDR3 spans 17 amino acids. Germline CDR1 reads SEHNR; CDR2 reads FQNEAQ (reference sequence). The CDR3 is CASSSMGGDGFYNEQFF. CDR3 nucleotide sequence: TGTGCCAGCAGCTCCATGGGAGGGGACGGCTTTTACAATGAGCAGTTCTTC.

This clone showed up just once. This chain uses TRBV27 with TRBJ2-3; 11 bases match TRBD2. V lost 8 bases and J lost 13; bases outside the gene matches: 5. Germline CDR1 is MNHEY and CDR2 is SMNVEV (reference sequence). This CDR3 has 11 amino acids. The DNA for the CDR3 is TGTGCCAGCCAGCGGGGACTAGCGGAGTATTTT. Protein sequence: CASQRGLAEYF.

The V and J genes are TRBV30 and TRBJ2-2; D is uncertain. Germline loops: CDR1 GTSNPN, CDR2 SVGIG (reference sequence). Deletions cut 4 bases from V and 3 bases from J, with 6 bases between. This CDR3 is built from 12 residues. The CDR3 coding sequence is TGTGCCTGGAACTTGTACACCGGGGAGCTGTTTTTT. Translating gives CAWNLYTGELFF. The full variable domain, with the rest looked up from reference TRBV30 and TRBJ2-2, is SQTIHQWPATLVQPVGSPLSLECTVEGTSNPNLYWYRQAAGRGLQLLFYSVGIGQISSEVPQNLSASRPQDRQFILSSKKLLLSDSGFYLCAWNLYTGELFFGEGSRLTVL.

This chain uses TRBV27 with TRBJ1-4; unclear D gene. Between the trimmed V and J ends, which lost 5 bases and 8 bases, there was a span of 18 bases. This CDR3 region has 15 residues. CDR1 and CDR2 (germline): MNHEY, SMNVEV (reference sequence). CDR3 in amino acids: CASSPGLRNGEKLFF. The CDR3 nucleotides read TGTGCCAGCAGTCCTGGGTTGAGGAATGGAGAAAAACTGTTTTTT.

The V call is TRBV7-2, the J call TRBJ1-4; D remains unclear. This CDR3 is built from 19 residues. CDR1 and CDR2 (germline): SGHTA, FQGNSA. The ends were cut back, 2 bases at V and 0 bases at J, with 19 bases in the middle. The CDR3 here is CASSLIRSGLGATNEKLFF. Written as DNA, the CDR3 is TGTGCCAGCAGCTTAATTCGGTCTGGGTTAGGAGCAACTAATGAAAAACTGTTTTTT.

CDR3 DNA: TGTGCCAGCAGCCCCCCGGGACAGGGGGAGCTGTTTTTT. Translated: CASSPPGQGELFF. The rearrangement links TRBV5-4 to TRBJ2-2; 7 nucleotides line up with TRBD1. J lost 8 bases, V lost 4 bases, and 5 bases had no gene match. Germline-derived CDR1 and CDR2 are SGHNT and YYREEE (reference sequence). CDR3 length: 13 residues. The variable domain in full, completed from reference TRBV5-4 and TRBJ2-2, reads ETGVTQSPTHLIKTRGQQVTLRCSSQSGHNTVSWYQQALGQGPQFIFQYYREEENGRGNFPPRFSGLQFPNYSSELNVNALELDDSALYLCASSPPGQGELFFGEGSRLTVL.

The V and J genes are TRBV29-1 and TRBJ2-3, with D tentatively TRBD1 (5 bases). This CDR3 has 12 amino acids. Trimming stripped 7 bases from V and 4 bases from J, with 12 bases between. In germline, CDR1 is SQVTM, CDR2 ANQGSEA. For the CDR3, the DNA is TGCAGCGCTCCAGGGTCCCCAGATACGCAGTATTTT. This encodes CSAPGSPDTQYF.

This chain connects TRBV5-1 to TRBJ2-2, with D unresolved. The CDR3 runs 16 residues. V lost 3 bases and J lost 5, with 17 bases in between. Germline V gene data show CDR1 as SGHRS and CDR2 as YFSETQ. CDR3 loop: CASSSMTDSPTGELFF. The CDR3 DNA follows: TGCGCCAGCAGCTCTATGACCGATAGCCCTACCGGGGAGCTGTTTTTT.

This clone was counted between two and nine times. CDR3 bases: TGTGCCAGCAGCGAAAAGGGACTTTTGTACGAGCAGTACTTC. It codes for CASSEKGLLYEQYF. The rearrangement joins TRBV13 to TRBJ2-7, with D perhaps TRBD2 (6 bases). Trimming stripped 5 bases from V and 4 bases from J, with 15 bases between. Germline CDR1 reads PRHDT; CDR2 reads FYEKMQ (reference sequence). CDR3 length: 14 residues.

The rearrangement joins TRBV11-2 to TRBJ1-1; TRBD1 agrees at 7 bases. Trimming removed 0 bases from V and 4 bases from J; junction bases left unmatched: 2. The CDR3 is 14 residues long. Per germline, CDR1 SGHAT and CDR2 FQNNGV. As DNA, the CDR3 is TGTGCCAGCAGCTTAGACAGGGGGATCACTGAAGCTTTCTTT. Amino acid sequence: CASSLDRGITEAFF.

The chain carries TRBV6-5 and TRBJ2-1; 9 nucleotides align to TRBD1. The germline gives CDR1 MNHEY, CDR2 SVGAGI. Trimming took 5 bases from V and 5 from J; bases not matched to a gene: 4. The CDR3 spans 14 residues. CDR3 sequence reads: CASSNRGRDNEQFF. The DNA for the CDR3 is TGTGCCAGCAGTAACAGGGGGCGAGACAATGAGCAGTTCTTC.

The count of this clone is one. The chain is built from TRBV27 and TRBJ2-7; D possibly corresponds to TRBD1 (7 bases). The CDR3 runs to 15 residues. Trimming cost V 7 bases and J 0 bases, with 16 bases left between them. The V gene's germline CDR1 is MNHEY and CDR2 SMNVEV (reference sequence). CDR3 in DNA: TGTGCCAGCAACCTGGAGGGGGCGCCCTCCTACGAGCAGTACTTC. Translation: CASNLEGAPSYEQYF.

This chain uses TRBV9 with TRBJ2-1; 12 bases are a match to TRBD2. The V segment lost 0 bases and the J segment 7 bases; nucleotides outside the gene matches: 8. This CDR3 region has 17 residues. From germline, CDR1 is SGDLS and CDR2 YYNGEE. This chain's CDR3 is CASSVDSSGGARNEQFF. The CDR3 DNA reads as TGTGCCAGCAGCGTAGACTCTAGCGGGGGGGCACGGAATGAGCAGTTCTTC.

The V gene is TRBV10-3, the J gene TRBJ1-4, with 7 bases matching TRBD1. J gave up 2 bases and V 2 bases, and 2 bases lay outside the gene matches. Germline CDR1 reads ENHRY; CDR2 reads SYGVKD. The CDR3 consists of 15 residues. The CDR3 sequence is CAISERGQTNEKLFF. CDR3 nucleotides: TGTGCCATCAGTGAGAGGGGACAGACTAATGAAAAACTGTTTTTT.

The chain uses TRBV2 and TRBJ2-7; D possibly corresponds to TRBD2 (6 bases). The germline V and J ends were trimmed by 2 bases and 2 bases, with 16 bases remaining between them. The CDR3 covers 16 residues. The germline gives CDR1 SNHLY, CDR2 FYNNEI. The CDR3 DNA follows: TGTGCCAGCAGTGAAATGGCGGGGTTGGTCACCTACGAGCAGTACTTC. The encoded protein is CASSEMAGLVTYEQYF.

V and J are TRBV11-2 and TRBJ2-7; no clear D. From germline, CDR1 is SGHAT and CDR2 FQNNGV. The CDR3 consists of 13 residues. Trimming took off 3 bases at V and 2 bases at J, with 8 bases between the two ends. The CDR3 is CASSFGGAYEQYF. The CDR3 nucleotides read TGTGCCAGCAGCTTCGGCGGAGCCTACGAGCAGTACTTC.

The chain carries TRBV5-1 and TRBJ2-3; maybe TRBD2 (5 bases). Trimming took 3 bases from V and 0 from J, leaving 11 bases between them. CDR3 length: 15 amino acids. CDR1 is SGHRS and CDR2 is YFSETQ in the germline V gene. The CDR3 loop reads CASSSFGGSTDTQYF. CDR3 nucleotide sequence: TGCGCCAGCAGCTCCTTCGGCGGGAGCACAGATACGCAGTATTTT. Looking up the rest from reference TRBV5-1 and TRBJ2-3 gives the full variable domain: KAGVTQTPRYLIKTRGQQVTLSCSPISGHRSVSWYQQTPGQGLQFLFEYFSETQRNKGNFPGRFSGRQFSNSRSEMNVSTLELGDSALYLCASSSFGGSTDTQYFGPGTRLTVL.

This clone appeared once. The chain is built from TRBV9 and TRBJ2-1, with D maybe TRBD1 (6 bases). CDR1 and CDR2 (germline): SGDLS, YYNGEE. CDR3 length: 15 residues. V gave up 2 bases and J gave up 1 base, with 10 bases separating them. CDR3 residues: CASSVDSRSYNEQFF. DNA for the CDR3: TGTGCCAGCAGCGTGGACAGCCGATCCTACAATGAGCAGTTCTTC. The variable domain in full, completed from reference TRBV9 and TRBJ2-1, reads DSGVTQTPKHLITATGQRVTLRCSPRSGDLSVYWYQQSLDQGLQFLIQYYNGEERAKGNILERFSAQQFPDLHSELNLSSLELGDSALYFCASSVDSRSYNEQFFGPGTRLTVL.

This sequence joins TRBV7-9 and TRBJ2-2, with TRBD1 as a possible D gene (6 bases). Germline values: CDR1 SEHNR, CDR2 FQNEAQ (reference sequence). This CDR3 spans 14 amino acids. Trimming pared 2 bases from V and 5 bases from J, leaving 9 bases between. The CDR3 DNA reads TGTGCCAGCAGCTTATGGGGGCGAACCGGGGAGCTGTTTTTT. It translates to CASSLWGRTGELFF.

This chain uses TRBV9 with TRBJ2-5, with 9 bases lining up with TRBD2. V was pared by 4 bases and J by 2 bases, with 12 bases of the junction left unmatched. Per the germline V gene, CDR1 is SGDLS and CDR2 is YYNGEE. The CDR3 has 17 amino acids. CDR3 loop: CASSPPFKTSGQETQYF. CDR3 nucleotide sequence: TGTGCCAGCAGCCCCCCATTTAAGACTAGCGGTCAAGAGACCCAGTACTTC.

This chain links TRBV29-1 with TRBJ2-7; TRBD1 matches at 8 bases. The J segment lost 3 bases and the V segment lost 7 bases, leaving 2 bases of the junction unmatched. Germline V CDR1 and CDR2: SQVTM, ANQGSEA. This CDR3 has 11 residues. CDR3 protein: CSGGTGYEQYF. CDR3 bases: TGCAGCGGGGGGACAGGCTACGAGCAGTACTTC.

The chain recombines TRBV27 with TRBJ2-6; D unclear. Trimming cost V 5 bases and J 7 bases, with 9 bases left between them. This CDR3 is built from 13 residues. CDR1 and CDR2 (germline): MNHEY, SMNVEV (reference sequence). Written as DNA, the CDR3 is TGTGCCAGCAGTATGGGTGGAGCCAACGTCCTGACTTTC. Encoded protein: CASSMGGANVLTF.

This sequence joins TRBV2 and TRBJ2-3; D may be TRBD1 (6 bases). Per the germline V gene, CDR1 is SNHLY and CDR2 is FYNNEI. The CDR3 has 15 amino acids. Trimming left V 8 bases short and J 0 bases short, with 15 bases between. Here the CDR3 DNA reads TGTGCCAGCGCCGCAGGGGAAACTAGCACAGATACGCAGTATTTT. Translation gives CASAAGETSTDTQYF.